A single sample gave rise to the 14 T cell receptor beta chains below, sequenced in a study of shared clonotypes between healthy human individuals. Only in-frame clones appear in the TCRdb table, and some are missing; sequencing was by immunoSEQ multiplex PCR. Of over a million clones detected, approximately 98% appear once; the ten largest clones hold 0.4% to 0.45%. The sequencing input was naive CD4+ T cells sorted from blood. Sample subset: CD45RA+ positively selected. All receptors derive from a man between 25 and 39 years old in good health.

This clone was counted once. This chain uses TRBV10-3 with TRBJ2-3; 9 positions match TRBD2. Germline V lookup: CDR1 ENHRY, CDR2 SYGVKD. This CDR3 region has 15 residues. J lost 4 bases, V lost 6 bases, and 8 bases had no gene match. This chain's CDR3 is CAISLPREGADTQYF. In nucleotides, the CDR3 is TGTGCCATCAGCCTACCGCGGGAGGGGGCAGATACGCAGTATTTT.

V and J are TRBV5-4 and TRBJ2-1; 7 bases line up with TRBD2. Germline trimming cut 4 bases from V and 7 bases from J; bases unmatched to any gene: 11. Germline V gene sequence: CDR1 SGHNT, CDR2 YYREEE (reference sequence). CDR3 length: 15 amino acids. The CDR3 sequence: CASSHRTRDGNEQFF. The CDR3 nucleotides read TGTGCCAGCAGCCATAGGACTAGAGATGGAAATGAGCAGTTCTTC.

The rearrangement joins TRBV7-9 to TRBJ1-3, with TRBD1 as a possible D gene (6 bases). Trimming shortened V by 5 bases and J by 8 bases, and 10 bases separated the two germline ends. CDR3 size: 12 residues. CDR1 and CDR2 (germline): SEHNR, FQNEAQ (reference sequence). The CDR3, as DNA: TGTGCCAGCAGCCTCAGGGGACACACCATATATTTT. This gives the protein CASSLRGHTIYF.

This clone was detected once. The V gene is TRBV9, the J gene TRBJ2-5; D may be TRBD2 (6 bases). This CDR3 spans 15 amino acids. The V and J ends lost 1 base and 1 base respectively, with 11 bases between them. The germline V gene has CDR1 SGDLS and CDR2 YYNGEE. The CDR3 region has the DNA TGTGCCAGCAGCGTAAGCCCTAGCGCCCAAGAGACCCAGTACTTC. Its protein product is CASSVSPSAQETQYF.

CDR3 in amino acids: CASSFPTEMNTEAFF. In DNA, the CDR3 is TGTGCCAGCAGCTTCCCGACAGAGATGAACACTGAAGCTTTCTTT. The chain uses TRBV7-6 and TRBJ1-1; D is perhaps TRBD1 (5 bases). The CDR3 spans 15 residues. Trimming pared 3 bases from V and 0 bases from J, leaving 11 bases between. Germline V lookup: CDR1 SGHVS, CDR2 FNYEAQ.

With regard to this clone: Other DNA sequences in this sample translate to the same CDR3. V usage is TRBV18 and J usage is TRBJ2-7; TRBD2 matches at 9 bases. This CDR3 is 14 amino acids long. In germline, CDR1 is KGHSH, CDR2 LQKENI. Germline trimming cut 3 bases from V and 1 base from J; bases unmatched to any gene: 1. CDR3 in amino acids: CASSPLAGSYEQYF. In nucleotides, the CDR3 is TGTGCCAGCTCACCCCTAGCGGGGTCCTACGAGCAGTACTTC.

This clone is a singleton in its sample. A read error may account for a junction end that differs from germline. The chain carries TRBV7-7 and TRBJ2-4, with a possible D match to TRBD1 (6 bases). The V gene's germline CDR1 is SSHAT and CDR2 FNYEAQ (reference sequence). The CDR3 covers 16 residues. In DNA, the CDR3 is TGTGCTAGCAGCAGTCACAGGGTCTCAGCCAAAAACATTCAGTACTTC. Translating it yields CASSSHRVSAKNIQYF.

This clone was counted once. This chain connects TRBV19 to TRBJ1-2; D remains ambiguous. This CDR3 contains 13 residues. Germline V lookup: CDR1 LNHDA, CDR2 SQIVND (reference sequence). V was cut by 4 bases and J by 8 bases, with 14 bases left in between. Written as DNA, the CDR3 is TGTGCCAGTAGTACCCCTGGCAGGCCCGGCTACACCTTC. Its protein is CASSTPGRPGYTF.

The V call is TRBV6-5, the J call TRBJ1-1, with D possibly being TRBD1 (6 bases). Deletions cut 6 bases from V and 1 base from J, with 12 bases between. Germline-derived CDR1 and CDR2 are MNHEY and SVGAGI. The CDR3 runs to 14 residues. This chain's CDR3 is CASRGSTGNTEAFF. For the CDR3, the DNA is TGTGCCAGCAGGGGATCGACAGGGAACACTGAAGCTTTCTTT.

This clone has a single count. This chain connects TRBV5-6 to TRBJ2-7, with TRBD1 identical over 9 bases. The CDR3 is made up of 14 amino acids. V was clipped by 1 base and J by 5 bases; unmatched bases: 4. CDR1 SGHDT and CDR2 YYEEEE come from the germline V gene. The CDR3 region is CASSLLRDRDEQYF. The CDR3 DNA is TGTGCCAGCAGCTTGTTACGGGACAGGGACGAGCAGTACTTC.

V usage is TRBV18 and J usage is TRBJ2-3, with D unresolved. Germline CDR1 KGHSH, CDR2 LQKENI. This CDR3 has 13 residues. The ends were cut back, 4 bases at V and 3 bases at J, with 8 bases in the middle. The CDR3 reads CASSRDVTDTQYF. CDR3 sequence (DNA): TGTGCCAGCTCACGGGATGTGACAGATACGCAGTATTTT.

The CDR3 coding sequence is TGCGCCAGCTTACGGGGGCCCGGGGAGCTGTTTTTT. It codes for CASLRGPGELFF. This chain joins TRBV10-1 and TRBJ2-2; possibly TRBD1 or TRBD2 for D (6 bases each). The CDR3 has 12 amino acids. The germline V gene has CDR1 WNHNN and CDR2 SYGVQD (reference sequence). V dropped 8 bases and J dropped 6 bases, with 10 bases sitting between them.

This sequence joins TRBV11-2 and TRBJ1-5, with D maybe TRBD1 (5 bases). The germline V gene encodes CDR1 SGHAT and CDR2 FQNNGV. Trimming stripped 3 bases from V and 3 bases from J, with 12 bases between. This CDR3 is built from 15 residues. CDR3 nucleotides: TGTGCCAGCAGCTTGGGGCAGGGCCCCAATCAGCCCCAGCATTTT. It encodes CASSLGQGPNQPQHF.

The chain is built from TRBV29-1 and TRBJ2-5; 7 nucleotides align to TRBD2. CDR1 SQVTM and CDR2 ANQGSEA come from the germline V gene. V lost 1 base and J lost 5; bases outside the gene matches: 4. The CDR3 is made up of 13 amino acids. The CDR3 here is CSVEGGRGETQYF. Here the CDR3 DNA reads TGCAGCGTTGAAGGCGGGAGAGGCGAGACCCAGTACTTC.